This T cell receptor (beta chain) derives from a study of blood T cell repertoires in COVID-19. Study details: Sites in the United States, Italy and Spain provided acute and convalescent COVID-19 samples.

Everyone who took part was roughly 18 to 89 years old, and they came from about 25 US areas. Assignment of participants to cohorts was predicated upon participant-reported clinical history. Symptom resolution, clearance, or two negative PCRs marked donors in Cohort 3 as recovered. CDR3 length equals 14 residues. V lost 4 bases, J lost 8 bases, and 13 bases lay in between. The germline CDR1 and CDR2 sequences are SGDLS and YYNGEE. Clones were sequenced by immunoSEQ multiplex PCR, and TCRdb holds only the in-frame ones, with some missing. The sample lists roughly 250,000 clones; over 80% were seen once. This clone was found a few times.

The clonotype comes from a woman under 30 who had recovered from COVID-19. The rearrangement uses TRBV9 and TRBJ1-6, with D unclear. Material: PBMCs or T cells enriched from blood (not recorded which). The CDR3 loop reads CASSQAVTDSPLHF. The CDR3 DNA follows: TGTGCCAGCAGCCAAGCGGTAACCGATTCACCCCTCCACTTT.